The clone carrying this T cell receptor beta chain was seen just once. These data come from a study of control samples from healthy donors and cancer patients. The length of the CDR3 is 15 residues. CDR1 is MDHEN, CDR2 SYDVKM, per germline. V gave up 3 bases and J gave up 2 bases, with 14 bases separating them. Data came from immunoSEQ multiplex PCR; TCRdb stores just in-frame clones and leaves some out. The table includes 150,000 to 200,000 clones, 90% detected once. The chain is built from TRBV28 and TRBJ2-7; D unclear. Sequencing input: blood. This TCR was recovered from a woman in her 50s in good health. DNA of the CDR3: TGTGCCAGCAGTTTCCCCTCCGCAGCTACCTACGAGCAGTACTTC. Protein: CASSFPSAATYEQYF.